This T cell receptor (beta chain) stems from a study of T cells in Graves' hyperthyroidism and ophthalmopathy. The wider study: Peripheral blood samples were taken at initial diagnosis, prior to any treatment. General study findings and limits: Ophthalmopathy and stable hyperthyroidism were told apart by a 13 V-J model. Most clonotypes expanded in the thyroid (above 0.001) were also present in blood.

Patients showing uncontrolled infection, other autoimmune disease, pregnancy or lactation were ineligible. This CDR3 has 14 amino acids. Between the trimmed V and J ends, which lost 5 bases and 2 bases, there was a span of 14 bases. Looked up from germline, CDR1 is DFQATT and CDR2 is SNEGSKA (reference sequence). Amplified regions were TCR beta CDR3 sequences from RNA transcripts. TCR CDR3 underwent first-round RT-PCR with the HTBI primer set. Via MiXCR, TCRdb re-called the multiplex PCR reads, giving one row per CDR3 protein. The top ten hold roughly 6.9% of the sample, which has approximately 600,000 distinct CDR3 sequences, 11% to 15% seen once. This clonotype has ten or more counts. Antigen: not known.

The source material was blood. The sequence came from a woman aged 18-29 years with Graves' ophthalmopathy. The J gene is TRBJ2-3, the V gene TRBV20-1; D unclear. The CDR3 sequence is CSAPPREFTDTQYF. The CDR3 coding sequence is TGCAGTGCTCCCCCAAGGGAATTCACAGATACGCAGTATTTT.